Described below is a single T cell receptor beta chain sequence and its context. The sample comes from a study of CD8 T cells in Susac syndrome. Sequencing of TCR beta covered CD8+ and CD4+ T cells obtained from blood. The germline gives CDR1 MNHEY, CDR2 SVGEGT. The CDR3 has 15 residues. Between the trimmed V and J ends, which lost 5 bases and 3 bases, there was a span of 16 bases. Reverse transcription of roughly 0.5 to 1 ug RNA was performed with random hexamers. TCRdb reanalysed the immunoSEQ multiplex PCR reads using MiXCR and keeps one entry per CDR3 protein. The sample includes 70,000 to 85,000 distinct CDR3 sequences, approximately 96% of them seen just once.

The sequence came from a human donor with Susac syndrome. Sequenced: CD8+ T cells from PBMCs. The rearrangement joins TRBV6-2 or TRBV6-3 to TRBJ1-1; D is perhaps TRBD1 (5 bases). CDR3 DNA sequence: TGTGCCAGCAGTCCCGGCCGACTGGGGGACACTGAAGCTTTCTTT. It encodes CASSPGRLGDTEAFF.